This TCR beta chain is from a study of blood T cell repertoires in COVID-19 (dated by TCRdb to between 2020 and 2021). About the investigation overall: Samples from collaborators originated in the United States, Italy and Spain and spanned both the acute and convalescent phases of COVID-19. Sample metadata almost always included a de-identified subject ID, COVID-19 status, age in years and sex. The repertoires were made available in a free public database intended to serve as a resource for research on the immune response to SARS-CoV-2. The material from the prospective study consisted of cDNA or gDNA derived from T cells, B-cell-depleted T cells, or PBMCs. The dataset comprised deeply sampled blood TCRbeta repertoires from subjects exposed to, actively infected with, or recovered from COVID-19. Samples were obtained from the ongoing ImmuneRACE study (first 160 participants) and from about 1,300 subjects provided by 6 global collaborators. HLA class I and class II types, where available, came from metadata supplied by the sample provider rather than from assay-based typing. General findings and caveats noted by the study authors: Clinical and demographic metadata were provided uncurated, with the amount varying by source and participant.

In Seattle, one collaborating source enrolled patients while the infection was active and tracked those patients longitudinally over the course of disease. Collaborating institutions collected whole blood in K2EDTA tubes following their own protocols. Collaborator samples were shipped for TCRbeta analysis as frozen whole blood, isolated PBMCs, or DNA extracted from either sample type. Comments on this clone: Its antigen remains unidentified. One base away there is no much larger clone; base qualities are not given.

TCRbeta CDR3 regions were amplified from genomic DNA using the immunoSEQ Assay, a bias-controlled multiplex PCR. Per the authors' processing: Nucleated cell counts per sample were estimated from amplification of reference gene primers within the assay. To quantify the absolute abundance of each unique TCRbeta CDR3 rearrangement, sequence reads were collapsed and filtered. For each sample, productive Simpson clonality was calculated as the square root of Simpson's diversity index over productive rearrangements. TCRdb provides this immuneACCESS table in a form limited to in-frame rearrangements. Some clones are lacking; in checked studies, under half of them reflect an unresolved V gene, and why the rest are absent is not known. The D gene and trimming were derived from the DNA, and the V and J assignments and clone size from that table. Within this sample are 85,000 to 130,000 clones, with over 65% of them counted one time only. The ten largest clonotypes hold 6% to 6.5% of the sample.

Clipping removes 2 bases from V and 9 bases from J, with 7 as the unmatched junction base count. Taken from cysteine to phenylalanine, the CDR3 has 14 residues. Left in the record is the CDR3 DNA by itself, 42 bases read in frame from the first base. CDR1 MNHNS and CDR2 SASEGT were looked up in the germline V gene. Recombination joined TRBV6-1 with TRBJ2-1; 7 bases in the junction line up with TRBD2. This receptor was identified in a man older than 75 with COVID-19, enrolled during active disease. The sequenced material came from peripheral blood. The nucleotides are TGTGCCAGCAGTGAAAGGGCGGGAGCCTCTGAGCAGTTCTTC. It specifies CASSERAGASEQFF.